Listed below are T cell receptor beta chains from one sample, sequenced in a study of blood T cell repertoires in COVID-19. Some clones are missing from TCRdb's copy, which holds only in-frame ones; the method was immunoSEQ multiplex PCR. The data contain over 200,000 clones, 92% of them singletons. Sequencing was done on a sample of peripheral blood. All receptors derive from a man between 60 and 75 years old with COVID-19, enrolled during active disease. Each CDR3 is given without its conserved first and last residue. The D gene is left open where the match is weak. Only some rows state a clone size, as once, few, many or a class for expanded clones.

j_gene	abundance	d_gene	v_gene	CDR3aa
TRBJ1-1	-	-	TRBV7-2	ASTLGPDTEAF
TRBJ2-7	-	TRBD2	TRBV11-2	ASSSGLAATYEQY
TRBJ2-7	-	TRBD2	TRBV7-9	ASTLPVAGASDEQY
TRBJ2-7	-	TRBD2	TRBV2	ASRGNSGNFYEQY
TRBJ2-7	-	-	TRBV28	ASSFFQSGLRISYEQY
TRBJ2-1	-	TRBD2	TRBV30	AWIRAGGPRNEQF
TRBJ2-2	-	TRBD2	TRBV9	ASSVALSGSNTGELF
TRBJ2-1	-	TRBD2	TRBV7-2	ASSNLAGGYNEQF
TRBJ2-3	-	TRBD2	TRBV27	ASSSGLASDTQY
TRBJ2-7	-	-	TRBV4-1	ASSWIPTGSSYEQY
TRBJ2-1	once	-	TRBV5-6	ASSSFNEQF
TRBJ2-2	-	-	TRBV20-1	SASDSSYTGELF
TRBJ2-1	-	TRBD2	TRBV13	ASSFGVAGYNEQF
TRBJ2-7	-	TRBD1	TRBV13	ASSSTTGIYEQY
TRBJ2-3	-	TRBD2	TRBV30	AWSGLAGVGDTQY
TRBJ1-2	-	TRBD1	TRBV19	ASSQDRAGGYT
TRBJ1-2	-	TRBD1	TRBV6-5	ASTDRTRGYT
TRBJ1-1	once	-	TRBV19	ASSKGGRPDYEAF
TRBJ1-3	-	-	TRBV4-2	ASSQEGDTSGNTIY
TRBJ2-6	-	-	TRBV4-1	ASRPDSSGANVLT
TRBJ1-2	-	TRBD1	TRBV30	AWSYQGDVGYT
TRBJ1-1	-	TRBD1	TRBV5-5	ASSLNTGGTEAF
TRBJ1-4	-	TRBD1	TRBV27	ASSQQGAGEKLF
TRBJ1-5	-	-	TRBV20-1	SASPQGGMPQH
TRBJ1-4	-	-	TRBV5-1	ASSLRGATNEKLF
TRBJ2-1	-	TRBD2	TRBV2	ASSDSTGRGDNEQF
TRBJ2-5	-	TRBD1	TRBV4-2	ASSQDRQGKETQY
TRBJ2-3	-	-	TRBV2	ASSERRLGTDTQY
TRBJ2-7	-	TRBD2	TRBV11-2	ASSLISGSREQY
TRBJ2-2	-	TRBD2	TRBV13	ASSPGLAEKDPNTGELF